This note documents a single T cell receptor beta chain sequence. Its matching antigen is unknown. The entry originates in a study of shared clonotypes between healthy human individuals. Some clones are missing from TCRdb's copy, which holds only in-frame ones; the method was immunoSEQ multiplex PCR. The data hold roughly 1,600,000 clones, with approximately 98.5% observed a single time. Study-level results: Naive subsets, compared against memory subsets, generally had larger estimated richness values.

Each of the donors was a healthy adult who was HIV-negative and had not had a recent acute infection or vaccination. V was clipped by 5 bases and J by 1 base, with 23 bases between them. The CDR3 runs to 18 residues. The germline V gene encodes CDR1 SGHAT and CDR2 FQNNGV. The rearrangement links TRBV11-2 to TRBJ2-5; D is perhaps TRBD1 or TRBD2 (5 bases each). Source material: naive CD4+ T cells sorted from blood. Subset here: CD45RA+ positively selected. This sequence originates from a man in his thirties or forties in good health. The CDR3 loop reads CASSPTWGTMGIQETQYF. CDR3 DNA: TGTGCCAGCAGCCCAACTTGGGGGACGATGGGGATCCAAGAGACCCAGTACTTC.